The rows below give T cell receptor beta chains drawn from one sample of a study of T cell repertoires in cytomegalovirus infection. Each CDR3 protein gets one entry after TCRdb re-called the reads with MiXCR. The sample has 400,000 to 550,000 distinct CDR3 sequences; around 11% are singletons. Sequences were obtained from PBMCs. The receptors come from a human donor in good health (CMV status not recorded). Some clones in this sample may be carry-over from other donors' samples. CDR3s include the opening cysteine and the closing phenylalanine or tryptophan. A D gene is named only where the DNA matches it firmly. Rows may omit the clone size; those that give it use once, few, many or a size class.

TRBV4-1	TRBJ2-1	-	16	TRBD2	CASSQVWAGETNEQFF	TGCGCCAGCAGCCAAGTATGGGCGGGGGAGACTAATGAGCAGTTCTTC
TRBV6-5	TRBJ2-6	-	15	-	CASRPTDTGANVLTF	TGTGCCAGCAGGCCCACGGATACTGGGGCCAACGTCCTGACTTTC
TRBV12-3/TRBV12-4	TRBJ2-7	-	11	-	CASSFVEEQYF	TGTGCCAGCAGTTTCGTGGAGGAGCAGTACTTC
TRBV10-3	TRBJ2-7	-	16	TRBD2	CAISESTGTSSYEQYF	TGTGCCATCAGTGAGTCGACGGGGACTAGCTCCTACGAGCAGTACTTC
TRBV6-6	TRBJ1-1	many	15	-	CASIWFGGGNTEAFF	TGTGCCAGCATCTGGTTTGGGGGAGGGAACACTGAAGCTTTCTTT
TRBV7-2	TRBJ1-2	many	14	TRBD1	CASSLGQGARGYTF	TGTGCCAGCAGCTTGGGGCAGGGGGCCCGCGGCTACACCTTC
TRBV12-3/TRBV12-4	TRBJ2-7	many	15	TRBD2	CASSRVAGGPYEQYF	TGTGCCAGCAGTCGAGTAGCGGGAGGCCCCTACGAGCAGTACTTC
TRBV12-3/TRBV12-4	TRBJ1-5	many	14	-	CASRRQGDNQPQHF	TGTGCCAGCCGGAGGCAGGGAGACAATCAGCCCCAGCATTTT
TRBV12-3/TRBV12-4	TRBJ1-1	few	15	-	CASSLQQIMNTEAFF	TGTGCCAGCAGTTTGCAGCAAATAATGAACACTGAAGCTTTCTTT
TRBV6-5	TRBJ2-1	-	14	-	CASSYQGRYNEQFF	TGTGCCAGCAGTTATCAGGGCCGGTACAATGAGCAGTTCTTC
TRBV18	TRBJ2-1	few	14	TRBD2	CASSFGLARGQQFF	TGTGCCAGCTCCTTTGGACTAGCCCGGGGGCAGCAGTTCTTC
TRBV5-4	TRBJ2-7	few	16	-	CASSPGGKPLSYEQYF	TGTGCCAGCAGCCCGGGTGGGAAACCTCTCTCCTACGAGCAGTACTTC
TRBV12-3/TRBV12-4	TRBJ2-4	many	18	TRBD2	CASSFRSGGGSVKNIQYF	TGTGCCAGCAGTTTTAGGAGCGGGGGGGGCTCGGTCAAAAACATTCAGTACTTC
TRBV2	TRBJ2-7	many	13	-	CAGHPAREHEQYF	TGTGCCGGTCACCCGGCCAGGGAACACGAGCAGTACTTC
TRBV29-1	TRBJ1-1	many	16	-	CSVAGPRSGPNTEAFF	TGCAGCGTGGCGGGACCCAGGAGTGGACCGAACACTGAAGCTTTCTTT
TRBV7-3	TRBJ1-5	many	15	-	CASSVTRLSNQPQHF	TGTGCCAGCAGCGTGACTAGACTGAGCAATCAGCCCCAGCATTTT
TRBV6-6	TRBJ2-3	-	16	TRBD1	CASSYPGTGEGDTQYF	TGTGCCAGCAGTTACCCCGGGACAGGGGAGGGGGATACGCAGTATTTT
TRBV4-2	TRBJ2-3	few	18	-	CASSQELQRGVGTDTQYF	TGTGCCAGCAGCCAAGAACTCCAAAGAGGGGTCGGCACAGATACGCAGTATTTT
TRBV27	TRBJ1-1	many	17	TRBD1	CASSLSSTGQGDTEAFF	TGTGCCAGCAGTTTATCGAGCACGGGACAGGGGGACACTGAAGCTTTCTTT
TRBV12-3/TRBV12-4	TRBJ1-1	many	15	-	CASSLESGMNTEAFF	TGTGCCAGCAGTTTAGAGTCAGGTATGAACACTGAAGCTTTCTTT
TRBV7-2	TRBJ1-5	many	18	TRBD1	CASSRRGGDRRFGEPQHF	TGTGCCAGCAGCCGTCGGGGGGGGGACAGGAGGTTTGGGGAGCCCCAGCATTTT
TRBV7-9	TRBJ1-2	many	15	-	CASSFGTGGVYGYTF	TGTGCCAGCAGCTTCGGCACGGGAGGGGTCTATGGCTACACCTTC
TRBV6-5	TRBJ2-3	many	17	TRBD2	CASSYSMTSGNEDTQYF	TGTGCCAGCAGTTACTCCATGACTAGCGGGAACGAAGATACGCAGTATTTT
TRBV7-9	TRBJ2-2	many	14	-	CASSPVTGTGELFF	TGTGCCAGCAGCCCCGTGACTGGAACCGGGGAGCTGTTTTTT
TRBV29-1	TRBJ2-1	many	15	TRBD2	CSVDVPSGRGNEQFF	TGCAGCGTTGACGTCCCTAGCGGGAGGGGAAATGAGCAGTTCTTC
TRBV20-1	TRBJ2-7	-	15	TRBD2	CSARLPAGGMYEQYF	TGCAGTGCTAGGCTCCCAGCGGGAGGTATGTACGAGCAGTACTTC
TRBV16	TRBJ1-1	-	15	TRBD1	CASSQNRGMDTEAFF	TGTGCCAGCAGCCAAAACAGGGGGATGGACACTGAAGCTTTCTTT
TRBV20-1	TRBJ2-1	-	14	-	CSATRGTPNNEQFF	TGCAGTGCTACTCGGGGGACACCAAACAATGAGCAGTTCTTC
TRBV20-1	TRBJ1-1	few	13	-	CSASRGVLTEAFF	TGCAGTGCTAGTAGGGGAGTACTCACTGAAGCTTTCTTT
TRBV11-3	TRBJ2-1	few	18	TRBD2	CASSLGLEAGVSYNEQFF	TGTGCCAGCAGCTTGGGTCTCGAGGCGGGAGTGTCCTACAATGAGCAGTTCTTC
TRBV4-2	TRBJ1-6	many	17	-	CASSQDSLEHSNSPLHF	TGTGCCAGCAGCCAAGATTCGCTGGAGCACAGCAATTCACCCCTCCACTTT
TRBV5-1	TRBJ1-2	-	16	TRBD1	CASSRTGGMSSYGYTF	TGCGCCAGCAGTCGGACAGGGGGCATGAGTAGCTATGGCTACACCTTC
TRBV28	TRBJ1-6	many	17	-	CASSLWDLSSYNSPLHF	TGTGCCAGCAGTTTATGGGACCTGAGCTCCTATAATTCACCCCTCCACTTT
TRBV23-1	TRBJ2-7	many	14	-	CASSRGSASYEQYF	TGCGCCAGCAGTCGGGGCTCTGCCTCCTACGAGCAGTACTTC
TRBV2	TRBJ1-2	many	13	TRBD1	CASSGDRGNGYTF	TGTGCCAGCAGTGGGGACAGGGGGAACGGCTACACCTTC
TRBV3-1	TRBJ2-3	many	16	TRBD2	CASSDPSGGAGDTQYF	TGTGCCAGCAGCGACCCTAGCGGGGGGGCCGGAGATACGCAGTATTTT